Listed here are 21 T cell receptor beta chains from one sample, sequenced in a study of shared clonotypes between healthy human individuals. Sequenced by immunoSEQ multiplex PCR; TCRdb stores in-frame clones only, minus some. Found here are nearly 1,000,000 clones, around three quarters of them singletons; the top ten hold 1.5%. Sequenced material: memory CD4+ T cells sorted from blood. Stated subset: CD45RA-negative fraction. The receptors originated from a man between 18 and 35 years old in good health.

The chain combines TRBV30 with TRBJ1-1, with 7 positions matching TRBD1. J was trimmed by 5 bases and V by 1 base; bases with no gene match: 4. CDR3 size: 13 residues. CDR1 and CDR2 from the germline V gene are GTSNPN and SVGIG (reference sequence). CDR3 DNA: TGTGCCTGGAGTGCGACAGGGCGGACTGAAGCTTTCTTT. This translates into CAWSATGRTEAFF.

This clone was recorded many times. V and J are TRBV4-1 and TRBJ1-1; TRBD1 aligns across 9 bases. Per the germline V gene, CDR1 is MGHRA and CDR2 is YSYEKL. This CDR3 has 15 amino acids. The V segment lost 3 bases and the J segment 6 bases; nucleotides outside the gene matches: 8. The CDR3 spells CASSQSPGTGPEAFF. CDR3 DNA: TGCGCCAGCAGCCAGTCGCCCGGGACAGGGCCTGAAGCTTTCTTT.

On this clone itself: A single base separates this from a much larger clone, so it may be a read error. The chain carries TRBV5-1 and TRBJ1-6; no definite D call. Germline lookup yields CDR1 SGHRS and CDR2 YFSETQ. Trimming stripped 0 bases from V and 8 bases from J, with 12 bases between. CDR3 length: 15 amino acids. The CDR3 here is CASSLEGRWDSPLHF. The CDR3 DNA reads TGCGCCAGCAGCTTGGAGGGCAGGTGGGATTCACCCCTCCACTTT.

This chain connects TRBV4-1 to TRBJ2-1, with D hard to call. The CDR3 runs 17 residues. The germline CDR1 and CDR2 sequences are MGHRA and YSYEKL. Deletions cut 2 bases from V and 0 bases from J, with 14 bases between. CDR3 protein: CASSQSGSPYSYNEQFF. Written as DNA, the CDR3 is TGCGCCAGCAGCCAATCAGGTAGCCCGTACTCCTACAATGAGCAGTTCTTC.

The rearrangement links TRBV5-1 to TRBJ2-2; D may be TRBD2 (5 bases). Trimming cost V 5 bases and J 3 bases, with 11 bases left between them. This CDR3 is built from 14 residues. CDR1 SGHRS and CDR2 YFSETQ come from the germline V gene. The CDR3 region is CASSIGGHTGELFF. The CDR3 nucleotides are TGCGCCAGCAGTATCGGAGGACACACCGGGGAGCTGTTTTTT. Complete variable domain (other parts from reference TRBV5-1 and TRBJ2-2): KAGVTQTPRYLIKTRGQQVTLSCSPISGHRSVSWYQQTPGQGLQFLFEYFSETQRNKGNFPGRFSGRQFSNSRSEMNVSTLELGDSALYLCASSIGGHTGELFFGEGSRLTVL.

As concerns this clone: Possible read error: a much larger clone is one base away. V is TRBV5-1 and J is TRBJ2-5; unclear D gene. This CDR3 spans 12 amino acids. Germline assignment: CDR1 SGHRS and CDR2 YFSETQ. Deletions cut 1 base from V and 3 bases from J, with 4 bases between. CDR3 coding DNA: TGCGCCAGCAGCTTGATTAAAGAGACCCAGTACTTC. Encoded protein: CASSLIKETQYF.

The rearrangement links TRBV4-3 to TRBJ2-4; D might be TRBD2 (6 bases). With 2 bases removed from V and 5 bases from J, the gap between germline ends came to 19 bases. Germline CDR1 LGHNA, CDR2 YSLEER. This CDR3 is built from 17 residues. CDR3 sequence: CASSQSTGDFVENIQYF. The CDR3, as DNA: TGCGCCAGCAGCCAATCTACTGGGGACTTTGTGGAAAACATTCAGTACTTC.

The rearrangement links TRBV6-6 to TRBJ2-2; TRBD1 is a possible D gene (6 bases). V was trimmed by 6 bases and J by 6 bases, leaving 17 bases between them. Germline CDR1 reads MNHNY; CDR2 reads SVGAGI (reference sequence). The CDR3 extends over 15 amino acids. DNA for the CDR3: TGTGCCAGCAGGGGAGCAGGGGCACTGGCCGGGGAGCTGTTTTTT. It specifies CASRGAGALAGELFF.

The rearrangement joins TRBV15 to TRBJ2-5; 7 bases are a match to TRBD2. Trimming at V came to 0 bases and at J to 5 bases, leaving 6 bases not matched to a gene. The CDR3 loop spans 15 amino acids. CDR1 is LNHNV and CDR2 is YYDKDF in the germline V gene (reference sequence). This CDR3 is CATSRDPAGSETQYF. In nucleotides, the CDR3 is TGTGCCACCAGCAGAGATCCAGCGGGAAGCGAGACCCAGTACTTC.

The chain employs TRBV7-9 and TRBJ2-7; D gene ambiguous. With 2 bases removed from V and 0 bases from J, the gap between germline ends came to 5 bases. There are 13 residues in the CDR3. Germline V gene lookup returns CDR1 SEHNR and CDR2 FQNEAQ (reference sequence). Here the CDR3 reads CASSLTLSYEQYF. CDR3 DNA sequence: TGTGCCAGCAGCTTAACTCTCTCCTACGAGCAGTACTTC.

This clone showed up just a few times. The J gene is TRBJ2-4, the V gene TRBV5-1; 12 bases agree with TRBD2. Germline CDR1 reads SGHRS; CDR2 reads YFSETQ. CDR3 length equals 15 residues. V trimming: 4 bases; J trimming: 7 bases; junction bases outside the gene matches: 6. The CDR3 sequence is CASSPEGTSGNIQYF. CDR3 nucleotides: TGCGCCAGCAGCCCGGAGGGGACTAGCGGGAACATTCAGTACTTC.

The rearrangement uses TRBV5-4 and TRBJ2-7, with 11 nucleotides matching TRBD1. J gave up 4 bases and V 3 bases, and 3 bases lay outside the gene matches. The germline CDR1 and CDR2 sequences are SGHNT and YYREEE (reference sequence). The CDR3 sequence is 14 residues long. Here the CDR3 reads CASSSGQGGYEQYF. The CDR3 DNA reads as TGTGCCAGCAGCTCGGGACAGGGGGGATACGAGCAGTACTTC.

This clone was seen a single time. The genes are TRBV4-1 and TRBJ1-2; TRBD1 is a possible D gene (5 bases). V dropped 0 bases and J dropped 7 bases, with 18 bases sitting between them. The CDR3 has 16 amino acids. Germline CDR1 MGHRA, CDR2 YSYEKL. The CDR3 loop is CASSQDQGSALGGYTF. The CDR3 DNA reads TGCGCCAGCAGCCAAGATCAGGGTTCAGCTCTCGGTGGCTACACCTTC.

This clone was detected a few times. CDR3 protein: CASGPGQGLTEAFF. For the CDR3, the DNA is TGTGCTAGTGGGCCGGGACAGGGCCTGACTGAAGCTTTCTTT. The gene calls are TRBV12-5 and TRBJ1-1, with 9 bases that match TRBD1. Germline CDR1 LGHNT, CDR2 FRNRAP. V was clipped by 6 bases and J by 5 bases; unmatched bases: 7. The CDR3 runs 14 residues.

In this sample, this clone turned up a few times. The J gene is TRBJ2-7, the V gene TRBV27; 8 bases are a match to TRBD2. The length of the CDR3 is 14 residues. Trimming removed 4 bases from V and 3 bases from J; junction bases left unmatched: 5. The germline V gene encodes CDR1 MNHEY and CDR2 SMNVEV (reference sequence). The CDR3 bases are TGTGCCAGCAGTTCTAGCGGGTGGGGCTACGAGCAGTACTTC. Its protein product is CASSSSGWGYEQYF.

This sequence joins TRBV2 and TRBJ2-7; 8 positions agree with TRBD1. V lost 10 bases, J lost 4 bases, and 12 bases stayed unmatched. CDR3 length equals 14 residues. In germline, CDR1 is SNHLY, CDR2 FYNNEI. The CDR3 DNA sequence: TGTGCCACCCGAACCCAGGGGGCGAGGTACGAGCAGTACTTC. It codes for CATRTQGARYEQYF.

The chain links TRBV9 to TRBJ2-5; D gene unclear. This CDR3 region has 15 residues. Germline CDR1 reads SGDLS; CDR2 reads YYNGEE. V gave up 3 bases and J gave up 1 base, with 13 bases separating them. CDR3 protein: CASSGGDGFQETQYF. In DNA, the CDR3 is TGTGCCAGCAGCGGCGGTGACGGATTCCAAGAGACCCAGTACTTC.

V and J are TRBV19 and TRBJ1-5, with a possible D match to TRBD1 (6 bases). V gave up 4 bases and J gave up 5 bases, with 15 bases separating them. CDR1 is LNHDA, CDR2 SQIVND, per germline (reference sequence). This CDR3 region has 15 residues. DNA of the CDR3: TGTGCCAGTAGTAGCCAGCGGGGGCGGGATCAGCCCCAGCATTTT. Its protein is CASSSQRGRDQPQHF.

The chain couples TRBV30 to TRBJ2-5; D is tentatively TRBD1 or TRBD2 (5 bases each). CDR3 length equals 16 residues. V was cut by 0 bases and J by 1 base, with 15 bases left in between. Germline V gene data show CDR1 as GTSNPN and CDR2 as SVGIG (reference sequence). CDR3 amino acids: CAWSVLRSGPQETQYF. CDR3 nucleotide sequence: TGTGCCTGGAGTGTACTACGTTCGGGGCCCCAAGAGACCCAGTACTTC.

This clone was detected only a few times. V usage is TRBV5-1 and J usage is TRBJ2-7, with TRBD2 matching 8 bases. V dropped 3 bases and J dropped 3; count of bases not matched to a gene: 11. The CDR3 spans 16 residues. The germline V gene has CDR1 SGHRS and CDR2 YFSETQ. CDR3 nucleotide sequence: TGCGCCAGCAGCTCGGAGGTCGGGGGGGCCGTCTACGAGCAGTACTTC. It encodes CASSSEVGGAVYEQYF.

The chain employs TRBV19 and TRBJ1-5, with D possibly being TRBD1 (6 bases). The V end lost 3 bases, the J end lost 3 bases, and 12 bases lay between the germline ends. Per germline, CDR1 LNHDA and CDR2 SQIVND (reference sequence). This CDR3 contains 15 residues. The CDR3 loop is CASSMPGTYNQPQHF. In DNA form, the CDR3 reads TGTGCCAGTAGTATGCCAGGGACATACAATCAGCCCCAGCATTTT.